These 15 T cell receptor beta chains share one sample of origin, sequenced in a study of blood T cell repertoires in COVID-19. Clones were read by immunoSEQ multiplex PCR, and TCRdb kept only the in-frame ones, dropping some. The sample includes fewer than 120,000 clones, approximately 67% of them seen just once. Sequencing input: peripheral blood. Receptors were obtained from a woman aged 55-70 years with acute or convalescent COVID-19.

This chain uses TRBV6-4 with TRBJ1-4; D gene uncertain. The V and J ends lost 6 bases and 4 bases respectively, with 15 bases between them. The CDR3 is 15 amino acids. Per the germline V gene, CDR1 is MRHNA and CDR2 is SNTAGT. For the CDR3, the DNA is TGTGCCAGCAGCATGCAGAACAGCCTTAATGAAAAACTGTTTTTT. The encoded protein is CASSMQNSLNEKLFF.

This clone was seen many times. The V call is TRBV28, the J call TRBJ1-5; TRBD1 aligns across 8 bases. Germline V gives CDR1 MDHEN, CDR2 SYDVKM. V lost 2 bases to trimming and J lost 7 bases; unmatched junction nucleotides: 10. The CDR3 contains 16 residues. This CDR3 is CASSLGPRTGKQPQHF. CDR3 in DNA: TGTGCCAGCAGTTTAGGCCCCCGGACAGGGAAACAGCCCCAGCATTTT. Together with reference TRBV28 and TRBJ1-5, the CDR3 gives the full variable domain: DVKVTQSSRYLVKRTGEKVFLECVQDMDHENMFWYRQDPGLGLRLIYFSYDVKMKEKGDIPEGYSVSREKKERFSLILESASTNQTSMYLCASSLGPRTGKQPQHFGDGTRLSIL.

The rearrangement uses TRBV4-1 and TRBJ2-3; 10 positions match TRBD1. The V segment lost 3 bases and the J segment 4 bases; nucleotides outside the gene matches: 7. CDR1 and CDR2 from the germline V gene are MGHRA and YSYEKL. The CDR3 is 16 residues long. CDR3 region: CASSQPGQGTADTQYF. CDR3 nucleotide sequence: TGCGCCAGCAGCCAGCCGGGACAGGGGACCGCAGATACGCAGTATTTT.

The J gene is TRBJ1-5, the V gene TRBV19, with TRBD1 matching over 10 bases. V shed 7 bases and J 0 bases; nucleotides not matched to a gene: 12. CDR3 length equals 18 residues. CDR1 and CDR2 from the germline V gene are LNHDA and SQIVND (reference sequence). The CDR3 DNA reads TGTGCCAGTACCCAAAGGGACAGGGGCGGGCATAGCAATCAGCCCCAGCATTTT. Translated, it gives CASTQRDRGGHSNQPQHF. The entire variable domain, with the rest obtained from reference TRBV19 and TRBJ1-5, is as follows: DGGITQSPKYLFRKEGQNVTLSCEQNLNHDAMYWYRQDPGQGLRLIYYSQIVNDFQKGDIAEGYSVSREKKESFPLTVTSAQKNPTAFYLCASTQRDRGGHSNQPQHFGDGTRLSIL.

This rearrangement joins TRBV28 to TRBJ1-2, with 10 bases fitting TRBD1. The junction had 3 bases not matched to a gene; V was cut back by 6 bases and J by 2 bases. CDR1 and CDR2 from the germline V gene are MDHEN and SYDVKM. CDR3 length equals 14 residues. CDR3 DNA: TGTGCCAGCAGGAGACAGGGGGCCAACTATGGCTACACCTTC. This translates into CASRRQGANYGYTF.

The chain is built from TRBV9 and TRBJ2-3, with 15 bases matching TRBD2. Germline values: CDR1 SGDLS, CDR2 YYNGEE. Trimming at V came to 4 bases and at J to 6 bases, leaving 21 bases not matched to a gene. The CDR3 runs 21 residues. The CDR3 bases are TGTGCCAGCAGCTTACGATGGACTAGCGGGGGGGCCGACCCACTGTGGGATACGCAGTATTTT. Amino acid sequence: CASSLRWTSGGADPLWDTQYF.

V and J are TRBV24-1 and TRBJ2-4, with 7 bases fitting TRBD1. Unmatched junction bases numbered 2, after V lost 4 bases and J lost 6 bases. The CDR3 runs to 13 residues. Germline lookup yields CDR1 KGHDR and CDR2 SFDVKD. In DNA form, the CDR3 reads TGTGCCACCAGTGAGCCAGGGGGAAACATTCAGTACTTC. This sequence encodes CATSEPGGNIQYF.

This chain joins TRBV11-2 and TRBJ2-5, with 8 nucleotides matching TRBD2. Germline CDR1 is SGHAT and CDR2 is FQNNGV. The CDR3 consists of 14 residues. Trimming took 5 bases from V and 5 from J; bases not matched to a gene: 7. CDR3 loop: CASSPSGGRETQYF. CDR3 nucleotides: TGTGCCAGCAGCCCCTCGGGGGGGCGGGAGACCCAGTACTTC.

V gene TRBV7-2 combines with J gene TRBJ2-7, with D perhaps matching TRBD2 (7 bases). The CDR3 is 14 amino acids. V was clipped by 5 bases and J by 4 bases, with 15 bases between them. CDR1 is SGHTA and CDR2 is FQGNSA in the germline V gene. CDR3 amino acids: CASSTYRGGYEQYF. DNA for the CDR3: TGTGCCAGCAGCACCTATAGGGGGGGGTACGAGCAGTACTTC.

V usage is TRBV27 and J usage is TRBJ1-5; D ambiguous. Deletions cut 2 bases from V and 6 bases from J, with 11 bases between. Germline CDR1 is MNHEY and CDR2 is SMNVEV (reference sequence). The CDR3 has 14 amino acids. The CDR3 DNA reads as TGTGCCAGCAGTTTAGGAGGGTCGGGTCAGCCCCAGCATTTT. Its protein product is CASSLGGSGQPQHF.

The rearrangement joins TRBV7-3 to TRBJ2-2, with 10 positions matching TRBD1. CDR1 and CDR2 (germline): SGHTA, FQGTGA. The CDR3 runs 16 residues. Trimming cost V 0 bases and J 5 bases; bases outside gene matches: 3. CDR3 sequence: CASSLTGTGETGELFF. For the CDR3, the DNA is TGTGCCAGCAGCTTAACTGGGACAGGGGAAACCGGGGAGCTGTTTTTT.

J is TRBJ2-2 and V is TRBV3-1 (or the pseudogene TRBV3-2); perhaps TRBD1 as D (6 bases). Trimming pared 3 bases from V and 4 bases from J, leaving 6 bases between. Germline assignment: CDR1 LGHDT and CDR2 YNNKEL (reference sequence). This CDR3 region has 13 residues. CDR3 in amino acids: CASSQGATGELFF. The CDR3 DNA is TGTGCCAGCAGCCAGGGGGCCACCGGGGAGCTGTTTTTT.

J is TRBJ2-2 and V is TRBV3-1 (or the pseudogene TRBV3-2); D is unresolved. This CDR3 has 13 residues. V lost 2 bases, J lost 4 bases, and 5 bases lay in between. The germline gives CDR1 LGHDT, CDR2 YNNKEL (reference sequence). CDR3 sequence reads: CASSQILTGELFF. Written as DNA, the CDR3 is TGTGCCAGCAGCCAAATACTCACCGGGGAGCTGTTTTTT.

The chain employs TRBV28 and TRBJ2-4, with 8 positions matching TRBD1. This CDR3 contains 16 residues. Trimming removed 6 bases from V and 1 base from J; junction bases left unmatched: 8. Germline-derived CDR1 and CDR2 are MDHEN and SYDVKM. The CDR3: CASSTQGAQAKNIQYF. The CDR3 nucleotides are TGTGCCAGCAGCACTCAGGGGGCCCAGGCCAAAAACATTCAGTACTTC.

By share, this clone ranks as medium-sized. The chain has TRBV7-2 and TRBJ2-2; 7 bases map to TRBD2. The CDR3 is made up of 13 amino acids. CDR1 is SGHTA and CDR2 is FQGNSA in the germline V gene. The V segment lost 4 bases and the J segment 7 bases; nucleotides outside the gene matches: 3. CDR3 DNA: TGTGCCAGCAGCTACGGGGGGAGCGGGGAGCTGTTTTTT. It codes for CASSYGGSGELFF.